This record covers a single T cell receptor (beta chain). Antigen specificity is unknown. The data stem from a study of long-term antiretroviral therapy in people with HIV. The assay, immunoSEQ v3.0, was run at survey level. The target of sequencing was roughly 40,000-50,000 T-cell genomes per sample. Using immunoSEQ multiplex PCR, the repertoire was profiled, and TCRdb retains in-frame clones only, with some absent. The sample lists under 45,000 clones, 80% occurring once. Germline-derived CDR1 and CDR2 are LNHDA and SQIVND (reference sequence). V was pared by 6 bases and J by 3 bases, with 7 bases of the junction left unmatched. This CDR3 contains 16 residues. General study points: Repertoires looked antigen-experienced, with only a slight naive shift after ART. Before ART, certain clones expanded, and these dominated the repertoire at all time points.

The specimen was unsorted PBMCs, collected 3.4 years after starting antiretroviral therapy. This TCR was sampled from a man between 25 and 39 years old with HIV. The V gene is TRBV19, the J gene TRBJ2-7; 14 nucleotides agree with TRBD2. The CDR3 loop reads CASSGTSGRVRYEQYF. The CDR3 DNA reads as TGTGCCAGTAGCGGGACTAGCGGGAGAGTTCGCTACGAGCAGTACTTC.